The 28 T cell receptor beta chains reported below all come from one sample, sequenced in a study of CD8+ T cells in alopecia areata. Sequencing used cDNA as its template, made by extracting RNA and reverse transcribing it. Measured with immunoSEQ multiplex PCR; TCRdb has only the in-frame clones, and not every one. The sample consists of fewer than 150,000 clones, more than 30% of them appearing once. The sequenced sample was CD4+ T cells sorted from blood. All receptors come from a human donor with alopecia areata.

The genes are TRBV4-3 and TRBJ2-3, with 9 bases matching TRBD1. The junction had 9 bases not matched to a gene; V was cut back by 4 bases and J by 4 bases. The CDR3 covers 16 residues. In germline, CDR1 is LGHNA, CDR2 YSLEER. CDR3 sequence reads: CASSPSGTGLADTQYF. The CDR3 nucleotides read TGCGCCAGCAGCCCTTCCGGGACAGGGTTAGCAGATACGCAGTATTTT.

The chain combines TRBV7-9 with TRBJ2-7; 11 bases line up with TRBD1. Germline V CDR1 and CDR2: SEHNR, FQNEAQ (reference sequence). J lost 6 bases, V lost 5 bases, and 6 bases had no gene match. This CDR3 is 14 amino acids long. DNA for the CDR3: TGTGCCAGCAGCCAAGGACAGGGGGCGGTCGAGCAGTACTTC. Translated, it gives CASSQGQGAVEQYF. Looking up the rest from reference TRBV7-9 and TRBJ2-7 gives the full variable domain: DTGVSQNPRHKITKRGQNVTFRCDPISEHNRLYWYRQTLGQGPEFLTYFQNEAQLEKSRLLSDRFSAERPKGSFSTLEIQRTEQGDSAMYLCASSQGQGAVEQYFGPGTRLTVT.

This sequence joins TRBV15 and TRBJ1-2; D is ambiguous. V was pared by 0 bases and J by 0 bases, with 5 bases between. This CDR3 has 14 residues. Per the germline V gene, CDR1 is LNHNV and CDR2 is YYDKDF (reference sequence). The CDR3 protein is CATSRDAANYGYTF. Here the CDR3 DNA reads TGTGCCACCAGCAGAGATGCGGCTAACTATGGCTACACCTTC.

This clone has more than one count but fewer than ten. The V call is TRBV19, the J call TRBJ1-1; D unresolved. The CDR3 has 16 amino acids. The germline CDR1 and CDR2 sequences are LNHDA and SQIVND (reference sequence). The V and J ends lost 5 bases and 2 bases respectively, with 18 bases between them. The CDR3: CASSLGLGGINTEAFF. CDR3 DNA: TGTGCCAGTAGTCTCGGCTTGGGCGGGATAAACACTGAAGCTTTCTTT.

The chain links TRBV7-9 to TRBJ2-7; D is perhaps TRBD1 or TRBD2 (6 bases each). The CDR3 is 16 amino acids. Germline CDR1 and CDR2: SEHNR and FQNEAQ (reference sequence). V was pared by 4 bases and J by 2 bases, with 18 bases between. CDR3 DNA: TGTGCCAGCAGCTACCCGGCGGAGGGGGTACCCTACGAGCAGTACTTC. Amino acid sequence: CASSYPAEGVPYEQYF.

V usage is TRBV21-1 and J usage is TRBJ2-6; TRBD1 is the table's D call, not checked against the DNA. TRBV21-1 constitutes a pseudogene. CDR3 length equals 17 residues. CDR3 DNA: TGTGCCAGCAGAAACACCCGCACCAACTCTGGGGCCAACGTCCTGACTTTC. Its protein is CASRNTRTNSGANVLTF.

This clone was picked up a small number of times. The chain joins TRBV19 to TRBJ2-3; D is uncertain. In germline, CDR1 is LNHDA, CDR2 SQIVND (reference sequence). The CDR3 has 13 amino acids. Trimming stripped 9 bases from V and 1 base from J, with 11 bases between. The chain's CDR3 is CASRHAGTDTQYF. CDR3 bases: TGTGCCAGCCGTCATGCGGGCACAGATACGCAGTATTTT.

The CDR3 loop is CASSVSGRASGEQFF. In DNA, the CDR3 is TGTGCCAGCAGTGTGAGCGGGAGGGCTTCGGGTGAGCAGTTCTTC. The gene calls are TRBV27 and TRBJ2-1, with 10 bases fitting TRBD2. Trimming took 5 bases from V and 9 from J; bases not matched to a gene: 10. The CDR3 totals 15 residues. From germline, CDR1 is MNHEY and CDR2 SMNVEV (reference sequence).

In this sample, this clone turned up a few times. The chain carries TRBV7-3 and TRBJ2-3; D uncertain. V lost 2 bases and J 5 bases, leaving 14 bases between the germline ends. The CDR3 sequence is 15 residues long. The V gene's germline CDR1 is SGHTA and CDR2 FQGTGA. CDR3 amino acids: CASSLGPERVDTQYF. The CDR3 bases are TGTGCCAGCAGCTTAGGGCCAGAAAGGGTAGATACGCAGTATTTT.

Only a few counts were recorded for this clone. The rearrangement links TRBV30 to TRBJ2-1; D remains ambiguous. Between the trimmed V and J ends, which lost 0 bases and 3 bases, there was a span of 6 bases. Germline assignment: CDR1 GTSNPN and CDR2 SVGIG (reference sequence). The CDR3 extends over 13 amino acids. The CDR3 loop reads CAWSVSVYNEQFF. CDR3 nucleotide sequence: TGTGCCTGGAGTGTATCAGTCTACAATGAGCAGTTCTTC.

The CDR3 loop is CASSSSGQNTEAFF. The DNA for the CDR3 is TGTGCCAGCAGTAGCAGCGGACAGAACACTGAAGCTTTCTTT. This chain joins TRBV2 and TRBJ1-1; tentatively, D is TRBD1 (5 bases). The ends were cut back, 5 bases at V and 1 base at J, with 11 bases in the middle. The length of the CDR3 is 14 residues. Germline-derived CDR1 and CDR2 are SNHLY and FYNNEI.

V gene TRBV29-1 combines with J gene TRBJ2-2, with D possibly called TRBD1 or TRBD2 (6 bases each). The germline V gene encodes CDR1 SQVTM and CDR2 ANQGSEA. The CDR3 is 14 residues long. V was cut by 7 bases and J by 1 base, with 13 bases left in between. The DNA for the CDR3 is TGCAGCGCCGAGGGGGGCCTGAACACCGGGGAGCTGTTTTTT. It specifies CSAEGGLNTGELFF.

The table lists this clone with a few counts. The chain combines TRBV18 with TRBJ2-1, with D perhaps being TRBD1 or TRBD2 (6 bases each). The CDR3 is made up of 16 amino acids. Per the germline V gene, CDR1 is KGHSH and CDR2 is LQKENI. Trimming removed 2 bases at V and 3 bases at J, with 14 bases between. The CDR3 nucleotides read TGTGCCAGCTCACCATCGGCTGGGGGGCTCTACAATGAGCAGTTCTTC. This gives the protein CASSPSAGGLYNEQFF.

This clone was seen a few times. The rearrangement uses TRBV29-1 and TRBJ2-7; 12 positions match TRBD2. This CDR3 has 14 amino acids. CDR1 is SQVTM, CDR2 ANQGSEA, per germline. The trim removed 3 bases at V and 6 bases at J, leaving 6 bases unmatched. In DNA, the CDR3 is TGCAGCGTTGACCAACCGGGACTAGCGGGCGAGCAGTACTTC. Its translation is CSVDQPGLAGEQYF.

V usage is TRBV25-1 and J usage is TRBJ2-7, with 9 nucleotides matching TRBD2. CDR1 is MGHDK and CDR2 is SYGVNS in the germline V gene. Trimming cost V 5 bases and J 1 base; bases outside gene matches: 6. The CDR3 consists of 15 residues. The CDR3 coding sequence is TGTGCCAGCAGTCGGCTAGCGGGGATGTCCTACGAGCAGTACTTC. It specifies CASSRLAGMSYEQYF.

This clone was counted a few times. The chain is built from TRBV29-1 and TRBJ1-5; no clear D gene. CDR1 and CDR2 (germline): SQVTM, ANQGSEA. V dropped 3 bases and J dropped 4 bases, with 7 bases sitting between them. The CDR3 is 12 residues long. CDR3 sequence: CSVDYWNQPQHF. As DNA, the CDR3 is TGCAGCGTTGATTACTGGAATCAGCCCCAGCATTTT.

The V and J genes are TRBV7-9 and TRBJ2-5, with D tentatively TRBD2 (7 bases). The CDR3 spans 13 residues. Germline assignment: CDR1 SEHNR and CDR2 FQNEAQ (reference sequence). V was pared by 3 bases and J by 4 bases, with 9 bases between. In DNA form, the CDR3 reads TGTGCCAGCAGCTTGGGGGGGCGAGAGACCCAGTACTTC. Translated, it gives CASSLGGRETQYF.

The rearrangement links TRBV29-1 to TRBJ1-2; D is uncertain. CDR3 length: 14 amino acids. Germline V gene lookup returns CDR1 SQVTM and CDR2 ANQGSEA. Deletions cut 8 bases from V and 0 bases from J, with 16 bases between. The CDR3 region has the DNA TGCAGCCCCCCCAGAGGGCAGCCTAACTATGGCTACACCTTC. Amino acids: CSPPRGQPNYGYTF. The variable domain in full, completed from reference TRBV29-1 and TRBJ1-2, reads SAVISQKPSRDICQRGTSLTIQCQVDSQVTMMFWYRQQPGQSLTLIATANQGSEATYESGFVIDKFPISRPNLTFSTLTVSNMSPEDSSIYLCSPPRGQPNYGYTFGSGTRLTVV.

Of note for this clone: Compared with germline, one end of the junction differs, possibly owing to a read error. The rearrangement links TRBV15 to TRBJ2-1; D is undetermined. CDR3 length equals 14 residues. Germline values: CDR1 LNHNV, CDR2 YYDKDF (reference sequence). The CDR3 sequence: CATSRVGTRTSPIF. The CDR3 nucleotides read TGTGCCACCAGCAGAGTCGGCACCCGGACCTCCCCGATCTTC.

This sequence joins TRBV29-1 and TRBJ2-5, with D tentatively TRBD1 or TRBD2 (5 bases each). Germline V gives CDR1 SQVTM, CDR2 ANQGSEA. This CDR3 has 12 amino acids. V dropped 3 bases and J dropped 7 bases, with 12 bases sitting between them. This CDR3 reads CSVDDSEGTQYF. The DNA for the CDR3 is TGCAGCGTTGATGACAGTGAGGGGACCCAGTACTTC.

This chain connects TRBV15 to TRBJ2-6; a weak D match, TRBD2 (5 bases). CDR3 length equals 15 residues. Trimming cost V 4 bases and J 4 bases, with 11 bases left between them. Germline CDR1 reads LNHNV; CDR2 reads YYDKDF (reference sequence). CDR3: CATSTGNPGANVLTF. The CDR3 DNA is TGTGCCACCAGCACCGGGAATCCGGGGGCCAACGTCCTGACTTTC.

This clone occurred a few times. The chain links TRBV5-1 to TRBJ2-5; 7 positions match TRBD2. The ends lost 3 bases at V and 3 bases at J; junction bases unmatched: 8. The CDR3 length is 15 residues. From germline, CDR1 is SGHRS and CDR2 YFSETQ. This CDR3 reads CASSWTPGGEETQYF. CDR3 bases: TGCGCCAGCAGCTGGACTCCGGGAGGAGAAGAGACCCAGTACTTC.

This clone has more than one count but fewer than ten. This chain links TRBV2 with TRBJ2-7, with 7 bases lining up with TRBD2. Germline lookup yields CDR1 SNHLY and CDR2 FYNNEI. The CDR3 consists of 14 residues. V lost 2 bases to trimming and J lost 4 bases; unmatched junction nucleotides: 5. The CDR3 nucleotides are TGTGCCAGCAGTGAAAGCGCGGGGGAATACGAGCAGTACTTC. Translation: CASSESAGEYEQYF.

The chain has TRBV28 and TRBJ2-6; unclear D gene. Trimming removed 3 bases from V and 1 base from J, with 7 bases in between. This CDR3 spans 15 amino acids. Germline CDR1 and CDR2: MDHEN and SYDVKM. The CDR3, as DNA: TGTGCCAGCAGTTTTTGGGGATCTGGGGCCAACGTCCTGACTTTC. Its protein is CASSFWGSGANVLTF.

The gene calls are TRBV5-6 and TRBJ2-5; D not resolved. The CDR3 loop spans 12 amino acids. The germline V gene encodes CDR1 SGHDT and CDR2 YYEEEE. V shed 0 bases and J shed 4 bases, with 4 bases lying between them. The chain's CDR3 is CASSLVRETQYF. The CDR3 coding sequence is TGTGCCAGCAGCTTGGTTAGAGAGACCCAGTACTTC.

This clone turned up a few times. CDR3 amino acids: CASRLGSYEQYF. In nucleotides, the CDR3 is TGTGCCAGCCGACTTGGCTCCTACGAGCAGTACTTC. The V gene is TRBV28, the J gene TRBJ2-7; no clear D. The germline CDR1 and CDR2 sequences are MDHEN and SYDVKM. This CDR3 is 12 amino acids long. V shed 8 bases and J shed 0 bases, with 8 bases lying between them.

This chain joins TRBV4-3 and TRBJ2-5; D remains ambiguous. The V end lost 1 base, the J end lost 5 bases, and 11 bases lay between the germline ends. The CDR3 runs to 14 residues. Germline V gives CDR1 LGHNA, CDR2 YSLEER. CDR3 amino acids: CASSQGVERETQYF. CDR3 in DNA: TGCGCCAGCAGCCAAGGGGTGGAAAGGGAGACCCAGTACTTC.

This clone was counted only a few times. The V and J genes are TRBV7-2 and TRBJ2-1; possible D gene TRBD1, 6 bases. V lost 5 bases and J lost 5, with 13 bases in between. The CDR3 is 14 amino acids. The germline V gene encodes CDR1 SGHTA and CDR2 FQGNSA. CDR3 sequence (DNA): TGTGCCAGCAGCCCCCGGGCAGGGGACAATGAGCAGTTCTTC. It translates to CASSPRAGDNEQFF.